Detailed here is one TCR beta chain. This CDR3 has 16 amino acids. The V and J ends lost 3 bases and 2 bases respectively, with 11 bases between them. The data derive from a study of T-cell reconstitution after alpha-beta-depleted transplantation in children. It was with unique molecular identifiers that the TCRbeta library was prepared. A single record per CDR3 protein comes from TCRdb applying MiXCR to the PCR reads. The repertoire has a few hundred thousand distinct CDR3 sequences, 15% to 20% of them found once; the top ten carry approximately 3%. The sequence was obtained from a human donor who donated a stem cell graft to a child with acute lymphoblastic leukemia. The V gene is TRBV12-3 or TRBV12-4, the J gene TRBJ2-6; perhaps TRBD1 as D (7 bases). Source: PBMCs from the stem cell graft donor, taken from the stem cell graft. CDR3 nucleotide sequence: TGTGCCAGCAGTTTTTTCAGGGGGGCTGGGGCCAACGTCCTGACTTTC. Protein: CASSFFRGAGANVLTF.